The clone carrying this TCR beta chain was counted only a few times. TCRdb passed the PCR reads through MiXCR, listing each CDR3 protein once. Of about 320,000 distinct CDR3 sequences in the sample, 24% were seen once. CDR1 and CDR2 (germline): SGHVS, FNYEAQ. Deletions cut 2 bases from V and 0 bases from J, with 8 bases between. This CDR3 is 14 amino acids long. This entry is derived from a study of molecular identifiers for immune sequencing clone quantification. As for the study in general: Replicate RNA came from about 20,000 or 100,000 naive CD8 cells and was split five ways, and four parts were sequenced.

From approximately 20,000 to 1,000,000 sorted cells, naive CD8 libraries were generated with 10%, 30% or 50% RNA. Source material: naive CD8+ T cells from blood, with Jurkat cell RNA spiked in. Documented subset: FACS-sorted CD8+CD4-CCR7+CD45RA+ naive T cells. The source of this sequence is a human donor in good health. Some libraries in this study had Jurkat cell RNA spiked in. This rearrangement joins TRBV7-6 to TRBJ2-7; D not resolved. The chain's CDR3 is CASSLRSSSYEQYF. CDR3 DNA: TGTGCCAGCAGCTTACGGAGTAGCTCCTACGAGCAGTACTTC.